Listed below are T cell receptor beta chains from one sample, sequenced in a study of cytomegalovirus exposure and HLA in healthy donors. Only in-frame clones appear in the TCRdb table, and some are missing; sequencing was by immunoSEQ multiplex PCR. The table shows under 150,000 clones, with roughly 86% occurring only once. What was sequenced was PBMCs. The receptors stem from a woman aged 25 to 39 in good health and CMV-seronegative. CDR3s include the opening cysteine and the closing phenylalanine or tryptophan. The D gene is left open where the match is weak. Expanded clones get a size class; other rows say once, few or many, or leave the size out.

V	J	size	D	CDR3	DNA
TRBV18	TRBJ1-2	NA	NA	CASSPRSLNYGYTF	TGTGCCAGCTCACCTCGGTCGCTTAACTATGGCTACACCTTC
TRBV6-1	TRBJ2-7	NA	NA	CASSEAPDRVYEQYF	TGTGCCAGCAGTGAAGCCCCGGACAGAGTGTACGAGCAGTACTTC
TRBV7-2	TRBJ2-7	NA	NA	CASSLDSTGAYEQYF	TGTGCCAGCAGCTTAGACTCGACAGGAGCCTACGAGCAGTACTTC
TRBV15	TRBJ1-6	once	TRBD1	CATSRQQGNSPLHF	TGTGCCACCAGCAGGCAACAGGGGAATTCACCCCTCCACTTT
TRBV6-5	TRBJ2-1	NA	NA	CASSYSAGRSYNEQFF	TGTGCCAGCAGTTACTCGGCTGGTCGCTCCTACAATGAGCAGTTCTTC
TRBV7-2	TRBJ1-1	once	TRBD1	CASSATGVNTEAFF	TGTGCCAGCAGCGCGACAGGGGTAAACACTGAAGCTTTCTTT
TRBV15	TRBJ1-2	NA	NA	CATSRDLSAVYGYTF	TGTGCCACCAGCAGAGATCTCTCGGCGGTTTATGGCTACACCTTC
TRBV6-4	TRBJ1-2	few	NA	CASSDSTGMGYTF	TGTGCCAGCAGTGACTCGACGGGGATGGGCTACACCTTC
TRBV2	TRBJ2-3	NA	NA	CASNSPPDTQYF	TGTGCCAGCAACTCGCCCCCAGATACGCAGTATTTT
TRBV5-1	TRBJ2-2	NA	NA	CASSSGGELFF	TGCGCCAGCAGCTCCGGCGGGGAGCTGTTTTTT
TRBV6-6	TRBJ1-1	NA	NA	CANTKYGGTEAFF	TGTGCCAACACTAAATACGGAGGGACTGAAGCTTTCTTT
TRBV7-6	TRBJ2-1	NA	NA	CASSLAFPAGHEQFF	TGTGCCAGCAGCTTAGCGTTTCCCGCGGGGCATGAGCAGTTCTTC
TRBV9	TRBJ1-1	NA	NA	CASSALAGSTEAFF	TGTGCCAGCAGCGCTCTAGCGGGGAGCACTGAAGCTTTCTTT
TRBV7-9	TRBJ1-6	NA	TRBD1	CASSAGTDNSPLHF	TGTGCCAGCAGTGCCGGGACAGATAATTCACCCCTCCACTTT
TRBV6-1	TRBJ2-3	NA	TRBD1	CASSEPDRVDTQYF	TGTGCCAGCAGTGAGCCAGACAGGGTCGATACGCAGTATTTT
TRBV2	TRBJ2-3	NA	TRBD1	CASSDLTGNTDTQYF	TGTGCCAGCAGTGACTTGACAGGGAACACAGATACGCAGTATTTT
TRBV7-9	TRBJ1-1	few	NA	CASSSRLGGTEAFF	TGTGCCAGCAGCAGCCGGCTCGGGGGCACTGAAGCTTTCTTT
TRBV11-2	TRBJ1-2	once	NA	CASSLRTVSPLNYGYTF	TGTGCCAGCAGCTTGAGGACAGTTTCCCCTTTAAACTATGGCTACACCTTC
TRBV15	TRBJ1-2	NA	NA	CATSRVSAGGYGYTF	TGTGCCACCAGCAGAGTTTCAGCGGGAGGCTATGGCTACACCTTC
TRBV4-3	TRBJ1-6	NA	NA	CASSQDTKGALHF	TGCGCCAGCAGCCAAGATACGAAAGGGGCCCTCCACTTT
TRBV6-5	TRBJ1-2	NA	TRBD1	CASSLVGQGYGYTF	TGTGCCAGCAGTTTGGTGGGACAGGGCTATGGCTACACCTTC
TRBV27	TRBJ2-7	once	TRBD2	CASSHSSGAPPYEQYF	TGTGCCAGCAGCCACAGTAGCGGGGCCCCCCCCTACGAGCAGTACTTC
TRBV5-1	TRBJ2-5	NA	NA	CASSVIGHSGETQYF	TGCGCCAGCAGCGTGATCGGCCATTCGGGAGAGACCCAGTACTTC
TRBV6-6	TRBJ2-7	NA	TRBD1	CASSYLKPGQGYEQYF	TGTGCCAGCAGTTACCTTAAACCGGGACAGGGGTACGAGCAGTACTTC
TRBV18	TRBJ1-5	NA	TRBD1	CASSPLGQVNQPQHF	TGTGCCAGCTCACCACTAGGACAGGTCAATCAGCCCCAGCATTTT
TRBV19	TRBJ1-1	few	TRBD1	CASSELDRSNTEAFF	TGTGCCAGTAGCGAATTGGACAGGAGTAACACTGAAGCTTTCTTT
TRBV5-4	TRBJ2-5	NA	NA	CASSVGRSQETQYF	TGTGCCAGCAGCGTTGGCCGGAGTCAAGAGACCCAGTACTTC
TRBV13	TRBJ2-1	once	NA	CASSLSLYNEQFF	TGTGCCAGCAGCTTATCTCTTTACAATGAGCAGTTCTTC
TRBV11-3	TRBJ2-1	few	TRBD1	CASSFGQGRVNEQFF	TGTGCCAGCAGCTTTGGACAGGGAAGAGTAAATGAGCAGTTCTTC
TRBV6-5	TRBJ1-2	NA	TRBD1	CASSRKDRGYTF	TGTGCCAGCAGCCGAAAGGACAGGGGCTACACCTTC
TRBV2	TRBJ1-2	NA	NA	CASSGEQGHYGYTF	TGTGCCAGCAGTGGGGAACAGGGCCACTATGGCTACACCTTC
TRBV27	TRBJ1-1	NA	NA	CASMDRWNTEAFF	TGTGCCAGCATGGACAGATGGAACACTGAAGCTTTCTTT
TRBV29-1	TRBJ1-4	NA	TRBD1	CSVQGGDEKLFF	TGCAGCGTACAGGGGGGAGATGAAAAACTGTTTTTT
TRBV27	TRBJ2-7	NA	NA	CASSGPGEQYF	TGTGCCAGCAGTGGGCCTGGGGAGCAGTACTTC
TRBV27	TRBJ2-1	NA	NA	CASSPLGSYNEQFF	TGTGCCAGCAGTCCTCTAGGATCCTACAATGAGCAGTTCTTC
TRBV5-1	TRBJ1-1	NA	TRBD1	CASSLFEGANTEAFF	TGCGCCAGCAGCTTGTTCGAGGGGGCGAACACTGAAGCTTTCTTT
TRBV6-1	TRBJ1-5	once	NA	CASSEYRGNQPQHF	TGTGCCAGCAGTGAATACAGGGGCAATCAGCCCCAGCATTTT
TRBV2	TRBJ2-2	NA	NA	CASSERTGELFF	TGTGCCAGCAGTGAGAGGACCGGGGAGCTGTTTTTT
TRBV4-1	TRBJ2-7	NA	TRBD1	CASSRLDRGYEQYF	TGCGCCAGCAGCCGATTGGACAGGGGCTACGAGCAGTACTTC